This T cell receptor (beta chain) was retrieved from a study of blood T cell repertoires in COVID-19. Study information: T cells, B-cell-depleted T cells, or PBMCs supplied cDNA or gDNA.

As processed by the authors: Reference gene primers were amplified, and this amplification served to estimate nucleated cell counts. The table came from immunoSEQ multiplex PCR; TCRdb's copy has only in-frame clones and leaves some out. V and J calls and clone size follow that table, whereas D and trimming were derived from the DNA. The repertoire holds 140,000 or so clones, with roughly 82% as singletons. The CDR3 loop spans 15 amino acids. Germline V gives CDR1 SGHDN, CDR2 FVKESK. V lost 1 base, J lost 4 bases, and 11 bases lay in between. The V call is TRBV14, the J call TRBJ1-3; no definite D call. This receptor was obtained from a man aged 55 to 70 with active or convalescent COVID-19. The sample taken for sequencing was peripheral blood. The CDR3 DNA reads TGTGCCAGCAGCCAAGTAGCCTCGGCCGGAAACACCATATATTTT. Amino acid sequence: CASSQVASAGNTIYF.